The T cell receptor beta chain described here comes from a study of T cell responses to AZD1222 COVID-19 vaccine. Study observations and caveats: White British donors predominated, females outnumbered males, and clonal diversity was possibly underestimated. Among spike-specific TCRs, nearly half reportedly target unmutated variant regions.

The V gene's germline CDR1 is SGHAT and CDR2 FQNNGV. The CDR3 length is 15 residues. After removal of 5 bases from V and 0 bases from J, the junction contained 5 bases not matched to a gene. A word on this clone: Its matching antigen is unknown.

Combined were second doses at about 4 or about 12 weeks. Data came from immunoSEQ multiplex PCR; TCRdb stores just in-frame clones and leaves some out. The sample yields about 160,000 clones, about 91% seen once. V is TRBV11-2 and J is TRBJ2-5; TRBD1 agrees at 8 bases. The sequences come from peripheral blood, collected 28 days after the second AZD1222 dose. This TCR was sampled from an adult who received the AZD1222 COVID-19 vaccine. CDR3 sequence (DNA): TGTGCCAGCAGCCCCATGACAGGGGACCAAGAGACCCAGTACTTC. It encodes CASSPMTGDQETQYF.